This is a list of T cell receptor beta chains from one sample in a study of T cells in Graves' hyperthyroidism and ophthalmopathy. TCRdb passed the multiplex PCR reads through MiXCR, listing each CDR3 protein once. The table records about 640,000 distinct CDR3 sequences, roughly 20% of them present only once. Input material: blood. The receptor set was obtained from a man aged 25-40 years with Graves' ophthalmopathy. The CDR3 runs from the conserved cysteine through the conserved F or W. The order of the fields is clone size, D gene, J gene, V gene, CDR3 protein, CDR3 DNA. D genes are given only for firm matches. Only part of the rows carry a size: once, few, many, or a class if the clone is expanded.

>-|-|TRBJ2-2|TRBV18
CASSPPLAYTNTGELFF
TGTGCCAGCTCACCACCCCTAGCGTATACGAACACCGGGGAGCTGTTTTTT
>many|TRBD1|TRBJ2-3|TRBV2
CASSEVTGGAADTQYF
TGTGCCAGCAGTGAAGTCACAGGGGGCGCGGCAGATACGCAGTATTTT
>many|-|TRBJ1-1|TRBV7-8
CASSFAGTTEAFF
TGTGCCAGCAGTTTCGCCGGGACCACTGAAGCTTTCTTT
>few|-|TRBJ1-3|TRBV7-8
CASSREPGPDGNTIYF
TGTGCCAGCAGCAGAGAGCCAGGGCCCGATGGAAACACCATATATTTT
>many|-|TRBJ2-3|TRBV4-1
CATVDRRTDTQYF
TGCGCCACCGTGGACAGAAGGACAGATACGCAGTATTTT
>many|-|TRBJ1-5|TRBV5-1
CASSLDGVSNQPQHF
TGCGCCAGCAGCTTGGATGGGGTAAGCAATCAGCCCCAGCATTTT
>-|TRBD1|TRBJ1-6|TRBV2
CARTGTENSPLHF
TGTGCCAGGACCGGGACAGAAAATTCACCCCTCCACTTT
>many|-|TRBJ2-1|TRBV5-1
CASSLKGGSFDEQFF
TGCGCCAGCAGCTTAAAGGGGGGGTCCTTCGATGAGCAGTTCTTC
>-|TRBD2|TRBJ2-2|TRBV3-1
CASSQFASGMGGELFF
TGTGCCAGCAGCCAATTTGCTAGCGGGATGGGCGGGGAGCTGTTTTTT
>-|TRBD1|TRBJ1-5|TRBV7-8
CTSSLGQGYQPQHF
TGTACCAGCAGCTTAGGACAGGGGTATCAGCCCCAGCATTTT
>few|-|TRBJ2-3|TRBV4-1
CASSQHVLTDTQYF
TGCGCCAGCAGCCAGCACGTACTCACAGATACGCAGTATTTT
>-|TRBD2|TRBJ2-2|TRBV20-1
CSAAGLAANTGELFF
TGCAGTGCTGCGGGACTAGCGGCGAACACCGGGGAGCTGTTTTTT
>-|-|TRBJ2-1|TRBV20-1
CSAPGHFNEQFF
TGCAGTGCACCGGGACACTTTAATGAGCAGTTCTTC
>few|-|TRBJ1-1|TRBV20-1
CSASVPGRNTEAFF
TGCAGTGCTAGTGTACCGGGGAGGAACACTGAAGCTTTCTTT
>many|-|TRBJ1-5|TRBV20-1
CSARGQRGFQPQHF
TGCAGTGCTAGAGGACAGAGAGGGTTCCAGCCCCAGCATTTT
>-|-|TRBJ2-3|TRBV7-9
CASRRGVRDTDTQYF
TGTGCCAGCCGCAGGGGTGTTAGAGACACAGATACGCAGTATTTT
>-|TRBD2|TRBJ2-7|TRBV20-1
CSAREVELAGGEQYF
TGCAGTGCTAGAGAAGTCGAACTAGCGGGAGGCGAGCAGTACTTC
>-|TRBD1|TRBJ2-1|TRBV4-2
CASSPFWQGVPNNEQFF
TGTGCCAGCAGCCCGTTTTGGCAGGGGGTTCCTAACAATGAGCAGTTCTTC
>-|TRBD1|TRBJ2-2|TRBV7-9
CASSFSGGTGGSNTGELFF
TGTGCCAGCAGCTTTTCCGGTGGGACAGGAGGATCGAACACCGGGGAGCTGTTTTTT
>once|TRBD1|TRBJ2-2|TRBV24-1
CATSDLPPGQGTGELFF
TGTGCCACCAGTGATTTGCCACCGGGACAGGGTACCGGGGAGCTGTTTTTT
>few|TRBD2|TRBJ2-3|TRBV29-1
CSPRLAGGGDTQYF
TGCAGCCCAAGACTAGCGGGAGGTGGAGATACGCAGTATTTT
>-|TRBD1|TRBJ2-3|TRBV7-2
CASSLGDRGLRDTQYF
TGTGCCAGCAGCTTGGGGGACAGGGGGCTTAGAGATACGCAGTATTTT
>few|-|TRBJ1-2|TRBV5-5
CASSLFEGARGYTF
TGTGCCAGCAGCTTATTCGAAGGGGCGCGGGGCTACACCTTC
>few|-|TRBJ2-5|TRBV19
CASSIHGTEETQYF
TGTGCCAGTAGTATTCACGGAACAGAAGAGACCCAGTACTTC
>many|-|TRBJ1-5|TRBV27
CASKPTADSNQPQHF
TGTGCCAGCAAACCGACAGCTGATAGCAATCAGCCCCAGCATTTT
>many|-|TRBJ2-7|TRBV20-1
CSGGIPSYEQYF
TGCAGTGGTGGGATCCCCTCCTACGAGCAGTACTTC
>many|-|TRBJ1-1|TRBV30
CAWSAPWSEAFF
TGTGCCTGGAGTGCCCCTTGGAGTGAAGCTTTCTTT
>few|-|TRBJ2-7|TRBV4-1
CASSPEAGMHYEQYF
TGCGCCAGCAGCCCCGAGGCCGGGATGCACTACGAGCAGTACTTC
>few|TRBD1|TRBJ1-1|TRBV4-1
CASSQEKRGTGRTAFF
TGCGCCAGCAGCCAAGAGAAAAGGGGGACAGGTCGGACAGCTTTCTTT
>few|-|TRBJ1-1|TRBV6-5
CASSYQTTGYTEAFF
TGTGCCAGCAGTTACCAAACTACAGGGTACACTGAAGCTTTCTTT
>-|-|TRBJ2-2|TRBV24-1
CATSGSGNTGELFF
TGTGCCACCAGTGGATCGGGAAACACCGGGGAGCTGTTTTTT
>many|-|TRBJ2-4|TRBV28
CASRGALAKNIQYF
TGTGCCAGCCGGGGAGCTCTAGCCAAAAACATTCAGTACTTC
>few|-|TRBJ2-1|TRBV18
CASSPRAGPNDEQFF
TGTGCCAGCTCACCACGGGCAGGGCCCAACGATGAGCAGTTCTTC
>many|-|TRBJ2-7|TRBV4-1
CASSQDWGYEQYF
TGCGCCAGCAGCCAAGACTGGGGCTACGAGCAGTACTTC
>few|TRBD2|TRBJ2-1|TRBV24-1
CATSDSGLADNEQFF
TGTGCCACCAGTGATTCGGGACTAGCGGACAATGAGCAGTTCTTC
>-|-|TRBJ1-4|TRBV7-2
CASSLNARADEKLFF
TGTGCCAGCAGCTTAAACGCCAGGGCAGATGAAAAACTGTTTTTT
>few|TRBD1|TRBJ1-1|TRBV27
CASSTGVRSGYAFF
TGTGCCAGCAGCACAGGGGTCCGGTCCGGTTACGCTTTCTTT
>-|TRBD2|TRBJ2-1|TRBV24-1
CATSEPGLAGELSEQFF
TGTGCCACCAGTGAACCCGGACTAGCGGGAGAATTAAGTGAGCAGTTCTTC
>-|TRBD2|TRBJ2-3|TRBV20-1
CSVRAGYTDTQYF
TGCAGTGTCCGAGCGGGATACACAGATACGCAGTATTTT
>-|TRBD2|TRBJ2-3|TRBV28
CASSSGLGRGSTQYF
TGTGCCAGCAGCTCCGGACTAGGACGGGGGAGTACGCAGTATTTT
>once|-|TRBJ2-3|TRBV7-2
CASSSQAGAARTSTDTQYF
TGTGCCAGCAGCTCACAGGCAGGGGCGGCACGAACTAGCACAGATACGCAGTATTTT
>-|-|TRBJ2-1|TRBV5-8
CASSQNRGQFF
TGTGCCAGCAGCCAGAATAGGGGGCAGTTCTTC
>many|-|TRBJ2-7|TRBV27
CASSANRGGGTYEQYF
TGTGCCAGCAGCGCAAACAGGGGTGGGGGGACCTACGAGCAGTACTTC
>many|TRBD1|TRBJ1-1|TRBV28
CASSFPLWTGESEAFF
TGTGCCAGCAGTTTTCCCCTTTGGACAGGGGAGTCTGAAGCTTTCTTT
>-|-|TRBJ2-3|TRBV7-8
CASSRGGPQTQYF
TGTGCCAGCAGCCGCGGGGGCCCCCAAACGCAGTATTTT
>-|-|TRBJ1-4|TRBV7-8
CASSLPYATNEKLFF
TGTGCCAGCAGCTTACCCTACGCAACTAATGAAAAACTGTTTTTT
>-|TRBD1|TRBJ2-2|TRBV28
CASGGTGSTGELFF
TGTGCCAGCGGAGGGACAGGGTCTACCGGGGAGCTGTTTTTT